A single sample is the source of the 11 T cell receptor beta chains below, sequenced in a study of immune evolution from preneoplasia to lung adenocarcinoma. Produced via immunoSEQ multiplex PCR; TCRdb's table is partial and in-frame only. The sample lists some 6,000 clones, over 70% occurring once. Sequences were obtained from FFPE lung adenocarcinoma in situ tissue. The source is a person between 60 and 80 years old with lung adenocarcinoma.

This rearrangement joins TRBV30 to TRBJ1-6, with 11 bases identical to TRBD1. V shed 8 bases, J shed 7 bases, and the junction held 4 bases outside the gene matches. CDR1 and CDR2 (germline): GTSNPN, SVGIG (reference sequence). This CDR3 has 13 residues. The CDR3 DNA is TGTGCCGGACAGGGGGCACGCAATTCACCCCTCCACTTT. Its translation is CAGQGARNSPLHF.

The chain couples TRBV7-9 to TRBJ1-1; a possible D gene is TRBD1 (5 bases). Germline loops: CDR1 SEHNR, CDR2 FQNEAQ (reference sequence). The CDR3 sequence is 13 residues long. V dropped 3 bases and J dropped 7 bases, with 12 bases sitting between them. CDR3 in amino acids: CASSFRGRGEAFF. The CDR3 bases are TGTGCCAGCAGCTTCCGGGGAAGGGGTGAAGCTTTCTTT. The variable domain in full, with the rest retrieved from reference TRBV7-9 and TRBJ1-1, is DTGVSQNPRHKITKRGQNVTFRCDPISEHNRLYWYRQTLGQGPEFLTYFQNEAQLEKSRLLSDRFSAERPKGSFSTLEIQRTEQGDSAMYLCASSFRGRGEAFFGQGTRLTVV.

This chain links TRBV25-1 with TRBJ1-2, with D possibly TRBD1 on 6 matching bases. The CDR3 runs 14 residues. Deletions cut 3 bases from V and 4 bases from J, with 12 bases between. CDR1 MGHDK and CDR2 SYGVNS come from the germline V gene. Written as DNA, the CDR3 is TGTGCCAGCAGTGAGGGGGGACATGCCTATGGCTACACCTTC. Translating it yields CASSEGGHAYGYTF.

The chain combines TRBV5-1 with TRBJ2-1; D call uncertain. This CDR3 is 15 amino acids long. Trimming shortened V by 0 bases and J by 2 bases, and 9 bases separated the two germline ends. CDR1 and CDR2 from the germline V gene are SGHRS and YFSETQ. The CDR3 sequence is CASSLAVGAYNEQFF. The CDR3 nucleotides read TGCGCCAGCAGCTTGGCGGTTGGCGCCTACAATGAGCAGTTCTTC.

CDR3 loop: CASSPGDRKFF. The CDR3 DNA sequence: TGTGCCAGCAGCCCCGGGGACCGAAAGTTCTTC. V is TRBV4-2 and J is TRBJ2-1; D tentatively reads TRBD1 or TRBD2 (5 bases each). With 4 bases removed from V and 14 bases from J, the gap between germline ends came to 12 bases. CDR1 LGHNA and CDR2 YNFKEQ come from the germline V gene. The CDR3 covers 11 residues.

J is TRBJ2-3 and V is TRBV18, with 9 bases that match TRBD1. CDR1 KGHSH and CDR2 LQKENI come from the germline V gene. V shed 6 bases and J 3 bases; nucleotides not matched to a gene: 4. CDR3 length: 14 amino acids. CDR3 protein: CASSRDRVTDTQYF. As DNA, the CDR3 is TGTGCCAGCTCGAGGGACAGGGTGACAGATACGCAGTATTTT.

The rearrangement links TRBV7-9 to TRBJ1-1; no reliable D call. This CDR3 has 13 residues. V shed 5 bases and J shed 7 bases, with 14 bases lying between them. Germline CDR1 reads SEHNR; CDR2 reads FQNEAQ (reference sequence). In DNA, the CDR3 is TGTGCCAGCAGCCAACCTATGGGGTATGAAGCTTTCTTT. Translating gives CASSQPMGYEAFF.

This clone was recorded once. This sequence joins TRBV28 and TRBJ2-3, with 7 bases fitting TRBD1. The V gene end was trimmed by 5 bases and the J gene end by 6 bases; junction bases not matched to a gene: 8. The germline gives CDR1 MDHEN, CDR2 SYDVKM. The CDR3 spans 14 residues. CDR3 bases: TGTGCCAGCAGTCCGGCAGGGGGTTCTGATACGCAGTATTTT. Its translation: CASSPAGGSDTQYF.

The chain is built from TRBV18 and TRBJ1-2, with TRBD1 matching over 9 bases. The CDR3 contains 14 residues. The V segment lost 5 bases and the J segment 2 bases; nucleotides outside the gene matches: 3. Germline V CDR1 and CDR2: KGHSH, LQKENI. The CDR3 DNA sequence: TGTGCCAGCTCATCCGGACAGGGGAACTATGGCTACACCTTC. Protein: CASSSGQGNYGYTF.

The gene calls are TRBV18 and TRBJ2-3; 9 bases fit TRBD2. Germline assignment: CDR1 KGHSH and CDR2 LQKENI. The CDR3 loop spans 15 amino acids. With V trimmed by 2 bases and J by 4 bases, 4 bases remained unmatched. CDR3: CASSPRAGGPDTQYF. For the CDR3, the DNA is TGTGCCAGCTCACCAAGGGCGGGGGGGCCAGATACGCAGTATTTT. The full variable domain, completed using reference TRBV18 and TRBJ2-3, is NAGVMQNPRHLVRRRGQEARLRCSPMKGHSHVYWYRQLPEEGLKFMVYLQKENIIDESGMPKERFSAEFPKEGPSILRIQQVVRGDSAAYFCASSPRAGGPDTQYFGPGTRLTVL.

The J gene is TRBJ2-2, the V gene TRBV28; possible D gene TRBD1, 6 bases. V lost 5 bases, J lost 0 bases, and 16 bases lay in between. The CDR3 totals 17 residues. In germline, CDR1 is MDHEN, CDR2 SYDVKM. CDR3 region: CASSTDQGIANTGELFF. The CDR3 DNA reads as TGTGCCAGCAGTACTGATCAGGGGATCGCGAACACCGGGGAGCTGTTTTTT.